This TCR beta chain comes out of a study of T cells in pancreatic ductal adenocarcinoma. Study-wide results and caveats: Compared with tumor, blood showed more total productive templates and about 8-fold more clonotypes.

Surgery without prior neoadjuvant therapy was the treatment of the selected pancreatic ductal adenocarcinoma patients. With regard to this clone: Its specificity is not known.

Repertoires were generated with immunoSEQ multiplex PCR, while TCRdb's copy carries only in-frame clones and drops some. Here the sample spans 8,500 to 9,500 clones, 89% being singletons. The germline V and J ends were trimmed by 4 bases and 4 bases, with 10 bases remaining between them. The CDR3 is 14 amino acids. Per the germline V gene, CDR1 is MDHEN and CDR2 is SYDVKM. J is TRBJ2-2 and V is TRBV28; D is possibly TRBD2 (6 bases). The TCR originated in a human donor with pancreatic ductal adenocarcinoma. Sequencing was performed on PBMCs. The CDR3 DNA is TGTGCCAGCAGTTACGGGAGTTCCACCGGGGAGCTGTTTTTT. This translates into CASSYGSSTGELFF.